This is a list of T cell receptor beta chains from one sample in a study of technical replicates of blood from several donors. Libraries were prepared by immunoSEQ multiplex PCR; TCRdb keeps only in-frame clonotypes and omits some of them. Of 55,000 to 65,000 clones in the sample, about 86% were seen once. Material: PBMCs. These receptors all come from a human donor in good health. Some clones in this sample may be carry-over from other donors' samples. Each CDR3 is given with its conserved first and last residue. Each record gives: clone size, D gene, V gene, J gene, CDR3 DNA, CDR3 protein. A D gene is named only where the DNA matches it firmly. Some rows mark clone size as missing; the rest say once, few, many or name a class of expanded clone.

.	.	TRBV9	TRBJ2-5	TGTGCCAGCAGCGCCACTTTCGTGGCAGGACAGCAAGAGACCCAGTACTTC	CASSATFVAGQQETQYF
.	TRBD2	TRBV4-2	TRBJ2-2	TGTGCCAGCAGCTCTCCCGGTACTAGCGGGGGGGCCGACACCGGGGAGCTGTTTTTT	CASSSPGTSGGADTGELFF
.	.	TRBV30	TRBJ1-2	TGTGCCTGGAGTCCTTCGACTTCCTATGGCTACACCTTC	CAWSPSTSYGYTF
.	TRBD2	TRBV9	TRBJ2-5	TGTGCCAGCAGCGTAGGCCCAACTAGCGGAGAGACCCAGTACTTC	CASSVGPTSGETQYF
.	TRBD1	TRBV2	TRBJ1-2	TGTGCCAGCAGGGGACAGGGGGCGAAGGGCTACACCTTC	CASRGQGAKGYTF
.	TRBD2	TRBV5-1	TRBJ2-3	TGCGCCAGCAGCTTGGACGGCGGGGGGCAGGCAGATACGCAGTATTTT	CASSLDGGGQADTQYF
.	TRBD1	TRBV15	TRBJ2-5	TGTGCCACCAGCAGAGGGGACAGCCAAGAGACCCAGTACTTC	CATSRGDSQETQYF
once	TRBD2	TRBV30	TRBJ2-2	TGTGCCTGGAAGGGTTGGGACCCTCAAACCGGGACTAGCGGGAACACCGGGGAGCTGTTTTTT	CAWKGWDPQTGTSGNTGELFF
.	.	TRBV6-1	TRBJ2-7	TGTGCCGGTCGCAACCCCGGCTACGAGCAGTACTTC	CAGRNPGYEQYF
.	TRBD2	TRBV6-4	TRBJ2-1	TGTGCCAGCAGCCCCGAGAAGCGGGGGTGGAATGAGCAGTTCTTC	CASSPEKRGWNEQFF
.	TRBD1	TRBV30	TRBJ2-6	TGTGCCTCGTGGACAGGGGGTTATGGGGCCAACGTCCTGACTTTC	CASWTGGYGANVLTF
.	.	TRBV10-3	TRBJ1-1	TGTGCCATCACAACAGGGAACACTGAAGCTTTCTTT	CAITTGNTEAFF
.	.	TRBV11-1	TRBJ1-2	TGTGCCAGCAGCCAATCGGCAGGCGCCTTAGGAGGAGGCTACACCTTC	CASSQSAGALGGGYTF
.	.	TRBV6-6	TRBJ2-1	TGTGCCAGCAGTGCGGGGCTAGCGATCTACAATGAGCAGTTCTTC	CASSAGLAIYNEQFF
.	TRBD1	TRBV6-4	TRBJ2-7	TGTGCCAGCAGTGAGGTCCCAGGGGGATATAGCGAGCAGTACTTC	CASSEVPGGYSEQYF
.	.	TRBV11-3	TRBJ2-1	TGTGCCAGCAGCTCAGCGCCGAGCTCCTACAATGAGCAGTTCTTC	CASSSAPSSYNEQFF
.	TRBD1	TRBV5-4	TRBJ2-1	TGTGCCAGCACCCTGGGGTCAGGGGGCCACAATGAGCAGTTCTTC	CASTLGSGGHNEQFF
.	.	TRBV13	TRBJ1-5	TGTGCCAGCAGCTTGCGGGACAGCAATCAGCCCCAGCATTTT	CASSLRDSNQPQHF
.	TRBD2	TRBV7-8	TRBJ2-7	TGTGCCAGCAGCTCCGGACTAGCGGGGGGGCAACAGTACTTC	CASSSGLAGGQQYF
.	.	TRBV7-2	TRBJ1-2	TGTGCCAGCAGCTCCCCGGGGGGCAACTATGGCTACACCTTC	CASSSPGGNYGYTF
.	.	TRBV10-2	TRBJ2-3	TGCGCCAGCAGTGGACTCCGCACAGATACGCAGTATTTT	CASSGLRTDTQYF
few	TRBD1	TRBV12-5	TRBJ1-2	TGTGCTAGTGGCCTAGACAGGGGGCAAGCTGGCTACACCTTC	CASGLDRGQAGYTF
.	TRBD1	TRBV15	TRBJ2-7	TGTGCCACCAGACAGGGGGCCCTCTACGAGCAGTACTTC	CATRQGALYEQYF
.	.	TRBV6-4	TRBJ1-2	TGTGCCAGCCCAAGGCCGGGGTACCTCTACTATGGCTACACCTTC	CASPRPGYLYYGYTF
.	TRBD1	TRBV2	TRBJ1-2	TGTGCCAGAACGGGGACAGGGGAAGGCTATGGCTACACCTTC	CARTGTGEGYGYTF
.	.	TRBV10-3	TRBJ2-1	TGTGCCATCAGAAGCGCCTCGGAGGGGAATGAGCAGTTCTTC	CAIRSASEGNEQFF
.	.	TRBV9	TRBJ1-1	TGTGCCAGCAGCCCCCGACAGTCACCCACTGAAGCTTTCTTT	CASSPRQSPTEAFF
.	TRBD1	TRBV4-3	TRBJ2-7	TGCGCCAGCAGCCAAGGGACAGGGCGCTCCTACGAGCAGTACTTC	CASSQGTGRSYEQYF
.	TRBD1	TRBV15	TRBJ1-2	TGTGCCACCAGCAGCCAATATTGGACAGGGGGCGCGGGGGATGGCTACACCTTC	CATSSQYWTGGAGDGYTF
.	TRBD2	TRBV4-1	TRBJ2-1	TGCGCCAGCAGCCGCTCTAGCGGTCTCCTCGGGCCTTACAATGAGCAGTTCTTC	CASSRSSGLLGPYNEQFF
.	TRBD1	TRBV7-2	TRBJ1-5	TGTGCCAGCAGCTTATCACAGGGGCTTCAGCCCCAGCATTTT	CASSLSQGLQPQHF
.	TRBD1	TRBV4-1	TRBJ1-4	TGCGCCAGCAGCCAGTCCGGGACAGCTGAAAAACTGTTTTTT	CASSQSGTAEKLFF
.	.	TRBV7-8	TRBJ1-2	TGTGCCAGCAGCTTTGGGCAGGGGAGTTATGGCTACACCTTC	CASSFGQGSYGYTF
.	.	TRBV6-5	TRBJ2-7	TGTGCCAGCAGTTACAGCACAGGAGAGATCTACGAGCAGTACTTC	CASSYSTGEIYEQYF
.	TRBD2	TRBV9	TRBJ2-5	TGTGCCAGCAGTAGCGGGGTCCAAGAGACCCAGTACTTC	CASSSGVQETQYF
.	TRBD1	TRBV7-8	TRBJ2-3	TGTGCCAGCAGCATACTACAGGGGATCGATACGCAGTATTTT	CASSILQGIDTQYF
few	TRBD1	TRBV4-2	TRBJ1-1	TGTGCCAGCAGCCAGGGACAGGGACCGAACACTGAAGCTTTCTTT	CASSQGQGPNTEAFF
once	.	TRBV19	TRBJ2-1	TGTGCCAGTAGTATAGTGACGGGTCGAGGGTACAATGAGCAGTTCTTC	CASSIVTGRGYNEQFF